Given below is one T cell receptor beta chain in context. This sample stems from a study of blood T cell repertoires in COVID-19. About the study: Sources were T cells, B-cell-depleted T cells, or PBMCs; the material itself was cDNA or gDNA.

Profiled with immunoSEQ multiplex PCR; TCRdb holds only in-frame clones, not every one. The sample includes about 29,000 clones, around nine tenths of them seen just once. V lost 4 bases to trimming and J lost 0 bases, with 11 bases between them. The germline V gene encodes CDR1 SGHRS and CDR2 YFSETQ. CDR3 size: 15 residues. The rearrangement uses TRBV5-1 and TRBJ1-3, with D perhaps matching TRBD1 (6 bases). This TCR was sampled from a man aged 65 to 79 with active COVID-19. Sequencing was done on a sample of peripheral blood. In nucleotides, the CDR3 is TGCGCCAGCAGCCCCCAGGGGAGCTCTGGAAACACCATATATTTT. It encodes CASSPQGSSGNTIYF.